The source of this TCR beta chain is a study of blood T cell repertoires in COVID-19. Turning to the study itself: PBMCs, B-cell-depleted T cells, or T cells were the source of the cDNA or gDNA that made up the material.

The germline gives CDR1 GTSNPN, CDR2 SVGIG (reference sequence). V dropped 4 bases and J dropped 0 bases, with 22 bases sitting between them. The CDR3 spans 19 residues. In the original processing: Reference gene primers were amplified, and this amplification served to estimate nucleated cell counts. TCRdb's copy holds only in-frame clones and misses some; the assay was immunoSEQ multiplex PCR. D and trimming come from the DNA, and the V and J calls and clone size come from that table. The sample includes tens of thousands of clones, approximately 87% of them seen just once. This clone showed up just once.

Sequenced material: peripheral blood. The source of this sequence is a human donor in a cohort sampled during active COVID-19. V usage is TRBV30 and J usage is TRBJ2-6; D is perhaps TRBD2 (5 bases). In DNA form, the CDR3 reads TGTGCCTGGACCAGAGGGCCGGATCCAGGCCTCTCTGGGGCCAACGTCCTGACTTTC. Its protein product is CAWTRGPDPGLSGANVLTF.